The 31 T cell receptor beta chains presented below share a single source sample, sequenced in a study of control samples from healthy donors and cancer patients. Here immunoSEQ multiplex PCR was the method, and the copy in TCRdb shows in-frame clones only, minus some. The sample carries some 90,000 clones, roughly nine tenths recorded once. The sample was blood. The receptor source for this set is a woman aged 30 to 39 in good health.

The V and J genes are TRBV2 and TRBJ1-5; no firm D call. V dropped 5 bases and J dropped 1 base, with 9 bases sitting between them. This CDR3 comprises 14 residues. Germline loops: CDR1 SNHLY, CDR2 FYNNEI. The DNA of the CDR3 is TGTGCCAGCAGTAAAGACGGAAGCAATCAGCCCCAGCATTTT. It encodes CASSKDGSNQPQHF.

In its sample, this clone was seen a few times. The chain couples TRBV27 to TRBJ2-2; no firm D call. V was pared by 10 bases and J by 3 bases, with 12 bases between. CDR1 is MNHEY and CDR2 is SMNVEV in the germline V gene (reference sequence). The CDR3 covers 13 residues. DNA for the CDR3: TGTGCCACCCACAGCCTTTACACCGGGGAGCTGTTTTTT. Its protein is CATHSLYTGELFF.

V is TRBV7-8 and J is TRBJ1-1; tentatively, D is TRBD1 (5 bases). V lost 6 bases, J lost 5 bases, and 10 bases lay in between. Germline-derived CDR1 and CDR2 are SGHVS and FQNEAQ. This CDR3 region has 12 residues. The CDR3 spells CASRGASTEAFF. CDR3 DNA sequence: TGTGCCAGCAGAGGGGCGAGTACTGAAGCTTTCTTT.

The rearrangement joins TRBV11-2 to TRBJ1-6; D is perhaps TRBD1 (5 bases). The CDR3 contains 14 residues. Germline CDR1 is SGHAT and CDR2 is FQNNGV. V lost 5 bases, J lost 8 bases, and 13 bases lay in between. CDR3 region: CASSPNRGDSPLHF. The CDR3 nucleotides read TGTGCCAGCAGCCCAAACAGAGGGGATTCACCCCTCCACTTT.

CDR3 sequence (DNA): TGTGCGGCAGGGTCTGGAAACACCATATATTTT. Protein: CAAGSGNTIYF. The chain couples TRBV30 to TRBJ1-3, with D possibly being TRBD1 (5 bases). The CDR3 length is 11 residues. Germline V lookup: CDR1 GTSNPN, CDR2 SVGIG (reference sequence).

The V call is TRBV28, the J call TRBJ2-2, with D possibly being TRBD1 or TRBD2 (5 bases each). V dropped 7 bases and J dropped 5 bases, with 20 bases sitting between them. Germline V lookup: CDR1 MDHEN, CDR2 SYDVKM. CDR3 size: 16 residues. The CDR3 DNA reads TGTGCCAGCACTGATTTTCCGGGGCATGGGACCGGGGAGCTGTTTTTT. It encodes CASTDFPGHGTGELFF. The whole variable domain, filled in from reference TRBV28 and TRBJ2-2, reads DVKVTQSSRYLVKRTGEKVFLECVQDMDHENMFWYRQDPGLGLRLIYFSYDVKMKEKGDIPEGYSVSREKKERFSLILESASTNQTSMYLCASTDFPGHGTGELFFGEGSRLTVL.

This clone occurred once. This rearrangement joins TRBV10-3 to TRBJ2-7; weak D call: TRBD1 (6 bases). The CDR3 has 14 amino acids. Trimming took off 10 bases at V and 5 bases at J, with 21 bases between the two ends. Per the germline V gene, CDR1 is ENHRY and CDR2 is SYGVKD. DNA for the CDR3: TGTGCCACCACACCCCGGGACACAGGCCACGAGCAGTACTTC. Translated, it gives CATTPRDTGHEQYF.

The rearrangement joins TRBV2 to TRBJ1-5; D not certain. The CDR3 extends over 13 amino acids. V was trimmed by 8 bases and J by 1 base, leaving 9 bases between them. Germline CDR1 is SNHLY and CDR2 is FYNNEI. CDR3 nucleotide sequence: TGTGCCAGCGTTTGGGAGAGCAATCAGCCCCAGCATTTT. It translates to CASVWESNQPQHF.

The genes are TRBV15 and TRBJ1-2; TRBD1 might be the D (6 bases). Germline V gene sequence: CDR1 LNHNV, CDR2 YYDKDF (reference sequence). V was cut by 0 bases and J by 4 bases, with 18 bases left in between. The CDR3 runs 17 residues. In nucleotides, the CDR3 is TGTGCCACCAGCAGAGATTTGTCCCCTCCAGGGGCCTATGGCTACACCTTC. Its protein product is CATSRDLSPPGAYGYTF.

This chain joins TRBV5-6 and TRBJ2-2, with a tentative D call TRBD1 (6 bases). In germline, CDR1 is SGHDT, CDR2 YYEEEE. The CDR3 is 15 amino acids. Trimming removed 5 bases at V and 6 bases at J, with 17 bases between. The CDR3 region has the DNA TGTGCCAGCAGGTACCAGGGGATAGTCTCCGGGGAGCTGTTTTTT. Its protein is CASRYQGIVSGELFF.

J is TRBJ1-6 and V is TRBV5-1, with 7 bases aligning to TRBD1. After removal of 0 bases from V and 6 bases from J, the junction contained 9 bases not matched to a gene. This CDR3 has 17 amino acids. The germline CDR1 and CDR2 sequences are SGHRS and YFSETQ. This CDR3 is CASSLGPTGAVNSPLHF. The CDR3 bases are TGCGCCAGCAGCTTGGGGCCCACAGGGGCCGTTAATTCACCCCTCCACTTT.

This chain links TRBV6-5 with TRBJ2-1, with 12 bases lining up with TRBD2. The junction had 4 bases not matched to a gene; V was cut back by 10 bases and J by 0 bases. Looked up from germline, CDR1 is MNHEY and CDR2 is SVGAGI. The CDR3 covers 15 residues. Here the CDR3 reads CATLAGGSSYNEQFF. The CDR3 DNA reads TGTGCCACGCTAGCGGGGGGGAGCTCCTACAATGAGCAGTTCTTC.

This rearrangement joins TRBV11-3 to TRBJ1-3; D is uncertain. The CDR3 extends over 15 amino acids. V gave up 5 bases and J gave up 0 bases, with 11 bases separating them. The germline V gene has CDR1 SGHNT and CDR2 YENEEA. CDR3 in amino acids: CASSAGRSSGNTIYF. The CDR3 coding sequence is TGTGCCAGCAGCGCTGGACGGAGCTCTGGAAACACCATATATTTT.

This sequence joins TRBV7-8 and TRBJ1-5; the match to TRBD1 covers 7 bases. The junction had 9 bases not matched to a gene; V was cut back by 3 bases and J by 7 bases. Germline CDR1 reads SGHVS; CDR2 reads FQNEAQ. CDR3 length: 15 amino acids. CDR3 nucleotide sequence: TGTGCCAGCAGCTTGCCAGGGGGTCGAGGACAGCCCCAGCATTTT. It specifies CASSLPGGRGQPQHF.

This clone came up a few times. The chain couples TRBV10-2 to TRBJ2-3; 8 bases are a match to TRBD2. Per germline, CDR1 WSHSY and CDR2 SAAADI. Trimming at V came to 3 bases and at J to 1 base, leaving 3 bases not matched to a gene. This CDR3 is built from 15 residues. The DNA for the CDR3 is TGCGCCAGCAGTGAAGCTAGCGGGCGCACAGATACGCAGTATTTT. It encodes CASSEASGRTDTQYF.

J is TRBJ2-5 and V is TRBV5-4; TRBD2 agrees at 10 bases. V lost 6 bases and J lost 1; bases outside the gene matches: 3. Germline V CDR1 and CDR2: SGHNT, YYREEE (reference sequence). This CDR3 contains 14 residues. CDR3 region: CASKERGGQETQYF. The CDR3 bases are TGTGCCAGCAAGGAGCGGGGGGGCCAAGAGACCCAGTACTTC. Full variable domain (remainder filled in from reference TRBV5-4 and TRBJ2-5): ETGVTQSPTHLIKTRGQQVTLRCSSQSGHNTVSWYQQALGQGPQFIFQYYREEENGRGNFPPRFSGLQFPNYSSELNVNALELDDSALYLCASKERGGQETQYFGPGTRLLVL.

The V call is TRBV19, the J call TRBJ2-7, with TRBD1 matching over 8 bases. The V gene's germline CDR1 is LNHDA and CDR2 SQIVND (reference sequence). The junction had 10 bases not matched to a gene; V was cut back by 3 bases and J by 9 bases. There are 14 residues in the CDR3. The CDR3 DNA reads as TGTGCCAGTAGTATGAGCCCGGGACAGGAAGCGCAGTACTTC. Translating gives CASSMSPGQEAQYF.

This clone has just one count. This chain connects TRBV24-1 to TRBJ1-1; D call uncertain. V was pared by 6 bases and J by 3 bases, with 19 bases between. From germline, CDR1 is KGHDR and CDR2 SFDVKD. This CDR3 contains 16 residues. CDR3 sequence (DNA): TGTGCCACCAGTCGGTTCATGGTCGGGGTGCACACTGAAGCTTTCTTT. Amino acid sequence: CATSRFMVGVHTEAFF.

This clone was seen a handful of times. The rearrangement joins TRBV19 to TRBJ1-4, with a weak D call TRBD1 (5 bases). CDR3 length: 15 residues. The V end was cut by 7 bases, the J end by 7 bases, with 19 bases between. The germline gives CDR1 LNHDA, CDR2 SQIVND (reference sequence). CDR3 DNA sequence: TGTGCCAGTACCTCCGGGAGGAGAAGGGGTGAAAAACTGTTTTTT. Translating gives CASTSGRRRGEKLFF.

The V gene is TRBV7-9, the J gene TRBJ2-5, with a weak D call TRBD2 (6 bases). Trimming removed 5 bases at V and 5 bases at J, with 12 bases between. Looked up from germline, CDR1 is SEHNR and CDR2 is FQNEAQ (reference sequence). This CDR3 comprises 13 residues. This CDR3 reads CASSPEGRETQYF. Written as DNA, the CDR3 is TGTGCCAGCAGCCCGGAGGGAAGGGAGACCCAGTACTTC. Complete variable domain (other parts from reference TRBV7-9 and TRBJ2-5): DTGVSQNPRHKITKRGQNVTFRCDPISEHNRLYWYRQTLGQGPEFLTYFQNEAQLEKSRLLSDRFSAERPKGSFSTLEIQRTEQGDSAMYLCASSPEGRETQYFGPGTRLLVL.

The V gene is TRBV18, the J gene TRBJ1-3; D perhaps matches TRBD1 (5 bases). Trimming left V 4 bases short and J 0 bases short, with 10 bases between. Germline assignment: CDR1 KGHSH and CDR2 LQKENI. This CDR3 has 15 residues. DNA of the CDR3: TGTGCCAGCTCACGGAGACAGAGCTCTGGAAACACCATATATTTT. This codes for CASSRRQSSGNTIYF.

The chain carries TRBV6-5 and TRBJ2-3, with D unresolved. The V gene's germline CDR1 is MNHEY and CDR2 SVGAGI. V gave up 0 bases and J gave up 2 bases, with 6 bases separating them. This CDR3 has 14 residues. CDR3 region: CASSYSRATDTQYF. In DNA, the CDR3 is TGTGCCAGCAGTTACTCAAGGGCCACAGATACGCAGTATTTT.

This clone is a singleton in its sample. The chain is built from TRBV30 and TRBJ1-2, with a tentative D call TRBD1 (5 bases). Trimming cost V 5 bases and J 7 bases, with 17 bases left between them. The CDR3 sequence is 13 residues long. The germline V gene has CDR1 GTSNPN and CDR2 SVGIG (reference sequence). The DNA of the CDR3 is TGTGCCTGGTCCCTCCAGGGTATCAGTGGCTACACCTTC. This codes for CAWSLQGISGYTF.

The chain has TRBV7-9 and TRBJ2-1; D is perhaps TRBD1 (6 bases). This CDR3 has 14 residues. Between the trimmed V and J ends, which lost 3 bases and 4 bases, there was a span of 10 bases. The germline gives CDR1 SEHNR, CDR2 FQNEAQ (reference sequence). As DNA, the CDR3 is TGTGCCAGCAGCTTTGGACAGAAGTACAATGAGCAGTTCTTC. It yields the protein CASSFGQKYNEQFF. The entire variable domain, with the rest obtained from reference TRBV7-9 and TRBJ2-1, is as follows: DTGVSQNPRHKITKRGQNVTFRCDPISEHNRLYWYRQTLGQGPEFLTYFQNEAQLEKSRLLSDRFSAERPKGSFSTLEIQRTEQGDSAMYLCASSFGQKYNEQFFGPGTRLTVL.

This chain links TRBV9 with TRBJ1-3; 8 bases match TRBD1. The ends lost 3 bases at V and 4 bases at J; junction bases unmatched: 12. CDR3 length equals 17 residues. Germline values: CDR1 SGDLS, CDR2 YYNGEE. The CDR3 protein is CASSALPGGSTGNTIYF. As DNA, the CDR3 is TGTGCCAGCAGCGCCCTGCCAGGGGGCAGTACAGGAAACACCATATATTTT.

The DNA of the CDR3 is TGCGCCAGCAGCCCACTTCCTAGAAACACCATATATTTT. Residues: CASSPLPRNTIYF. This chain links TRBV4-1 with TRBJ1-3; D is unclear. Germline V gives CDR1 MGHRA, CDR2 YSYEKL. CDR3 size: 13 residues. The V end lost 4 bases, the J end lost 5 bases, and 9 bases lay between the germline ends.

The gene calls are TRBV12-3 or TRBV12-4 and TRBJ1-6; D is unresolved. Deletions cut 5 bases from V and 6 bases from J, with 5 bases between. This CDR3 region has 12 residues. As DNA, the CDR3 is TGTGCCAGCAGTCAGACTAATTCACCCCTCCACTTT. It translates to CASSQTNSPLHF.

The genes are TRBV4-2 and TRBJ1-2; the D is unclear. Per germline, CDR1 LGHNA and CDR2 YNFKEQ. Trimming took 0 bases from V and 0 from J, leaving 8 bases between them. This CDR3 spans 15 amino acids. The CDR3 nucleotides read TGTGCCAGCAGCCAAGACGGGTCAGCTAACTATGGCTACACCTTC. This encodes CASSQDGSANYGYTF.

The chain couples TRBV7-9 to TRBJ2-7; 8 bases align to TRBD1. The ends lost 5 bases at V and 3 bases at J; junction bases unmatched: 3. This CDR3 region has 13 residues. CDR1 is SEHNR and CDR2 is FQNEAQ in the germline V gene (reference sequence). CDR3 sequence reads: CASSLGTGYEQYF. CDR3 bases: TGTGCCAGCAGCCTCGGGACAGGCTACGAGCAGTACTTC.

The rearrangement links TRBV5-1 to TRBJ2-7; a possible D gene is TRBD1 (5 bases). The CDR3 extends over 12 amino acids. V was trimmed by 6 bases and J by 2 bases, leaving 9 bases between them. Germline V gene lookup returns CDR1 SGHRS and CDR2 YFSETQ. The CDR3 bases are TGCGCCAGCAAAGACAGTCCCTACGAGCAGTACTTC. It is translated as CASKDSPYEQYF.

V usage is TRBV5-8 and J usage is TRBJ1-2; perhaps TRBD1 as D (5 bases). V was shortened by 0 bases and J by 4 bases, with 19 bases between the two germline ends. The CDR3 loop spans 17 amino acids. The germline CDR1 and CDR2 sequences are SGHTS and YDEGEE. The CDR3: CASSLEGYRQNFYGYTF. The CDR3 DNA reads TGTGCCAGCAGCTTGGAGGGGTACCGACAGAATTTCTATGGCTACACCTTC.